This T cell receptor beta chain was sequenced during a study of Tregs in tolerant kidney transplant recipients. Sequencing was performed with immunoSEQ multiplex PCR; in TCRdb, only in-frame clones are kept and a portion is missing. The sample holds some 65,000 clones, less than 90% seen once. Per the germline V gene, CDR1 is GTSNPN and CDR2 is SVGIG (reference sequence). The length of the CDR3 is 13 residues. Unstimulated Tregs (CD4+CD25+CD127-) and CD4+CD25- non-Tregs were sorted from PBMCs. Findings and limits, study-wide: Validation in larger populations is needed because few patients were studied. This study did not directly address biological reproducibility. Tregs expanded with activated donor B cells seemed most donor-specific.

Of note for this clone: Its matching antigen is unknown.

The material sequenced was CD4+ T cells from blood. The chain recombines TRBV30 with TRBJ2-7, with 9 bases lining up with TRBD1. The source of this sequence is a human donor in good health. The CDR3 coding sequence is TGTGCGGCGGGACAGGGTAGCTCCTACGAGCAGTACTTC. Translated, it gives CAAGQGSSYEQYF.